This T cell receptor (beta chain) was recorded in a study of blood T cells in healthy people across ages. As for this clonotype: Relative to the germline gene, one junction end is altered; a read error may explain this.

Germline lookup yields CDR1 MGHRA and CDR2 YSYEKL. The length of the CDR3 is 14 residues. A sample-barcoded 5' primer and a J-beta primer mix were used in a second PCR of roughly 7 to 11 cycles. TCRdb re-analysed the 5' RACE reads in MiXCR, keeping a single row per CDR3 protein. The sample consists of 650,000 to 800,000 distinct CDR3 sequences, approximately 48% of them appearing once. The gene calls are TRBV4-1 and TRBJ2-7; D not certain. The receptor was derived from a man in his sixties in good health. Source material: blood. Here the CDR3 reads CASSQGNIGYGQYF. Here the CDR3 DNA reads TGCGCCAGCAGCCAAGGAAATATCGGGTACGGGCAGTACTTC.